This is a list of T cell receptor beta chains from one sample in a study of cytomegalovirus exposure and HLA in healthy donors. Profiling relied on immunoSEQ multiplex PCR, and the TCRdb table lists in-frame clones only, not all of them. The sample records 150,000 to 180,000 clones, approximately 80% being singletons. Sequenced material: PBMCs. These receptor sequences come from a man younger than 40 in good health and CMV-seropositive. The CDR3 runs from the conserved cysteine through the conserved F or W.

length,V,CDR3
18,TRBV7-9,CASRPGTGISSYNSPLHF
13,TRBV9,CASSVAGNTEAFF
14,TRBV4-1,CASSQGGGTDTQYF
16,TRBV11-2,CASSWTSGRALNEQFF
15,TRBV28,CASSRDRDLSYEQYF
12,TRBV30,CAWSVLGDTQYF
15,TRBV11-2,CASSLWGQLNEKLFF
13,TRBV2,CASSMTGPSEAFF
13,TRBV28,CASSPPSTHEQYF
13,TRBV4-1,CASSQDRDSEQYF
14,TRBV2,CASRLTGTYNEQFF
14,TRBV28,CASSLPRGGYEQYF
16,TRBV19,CASSSNLGRTAYEQYF
15,TRBV7-2,CASSSQRGSAYEQYF
14,TRBV4-2,CASSQLRGGNEQFF
15,TRBV19,CASSPGSTSNEKLFF
15,TRBV9,CASSGGGNAIDTQYF
14,TRBV7-2,CASSLGYAGYEQYF
13,TRBV27,CASSSGLGQPQHF
15,TRBV13,CASSSRTSGSYEQYF
14,TRBV11-2,CASSYGGSFSAQYF
14,TRBV18,CASSRGGSNTEAFF
15,TRBV19,CASRSGLAPTYEQYF
16,TRBV7-2,CASSLSATGRIDTQYF
13,TRBV10-3,CAISESSSYEQYF
16,TRBV6-1,CASSEWASGNTDTQYF
16,TRBV28,CASSLFDGRGGYEQFF